This T cell receptor (beta chain) was found in a study of memory CD4+ T cells and cytomegalovirus serostatus. Trimming cost V 6 bases and J 7 bases, with 9 bases left between them. CDR1 and CDR2 (germline): MNHNY, SVGAGI (reference sequence). The CDR3 totals 11 residues. Under the authors' procedure: After removing out-of-frame reads, 2.3 million or so distinct TCRbeta sequences remained. Generated by immunoSEQ multiplex PCR, the TCRdb table keeps only in-frame clones and is missing some. The D gene and trimming were derived from the DNA, and the V and J assignments and clone size from that table. The table shows about 52,000 clones, with 80% to 85% occurring only once. Single viable CD3+CD4+CD8-CD45RO+ cells were sorted as the memory CD4+ T cells.

The source is an adult in good health and CMV-seropositive. The chain links TRBV6-6 to TRBJ1-1; unclear D gene. Sequencing input: memory CD4+ T cells from blood. The chain's CDR3 is CASRVGHEAFF. As DNA, the CDR3 is TGTGCCAGCAGGGTGGGTCATGAAGCTTTCTTT.